This entry lists 11 T cell receptor beta chains sequenced from one sample in a study of blood T cell repertoires in COVID-19. Clones were read by immunoSEQ multiplex PCR, and TCRdb kept only the in-frame ones, dropping some. Of approximately 69,000 clones in the sample, over 65% were seen once. Material: peripheral blood. These receptors came from a woman older than 75 with acute or convalescent COVID-19.

The CDR3 loop is CASSQQGMGYTF. The CDR3 DNA reads TGTGCCAGCAGCCAACAGGGGATGGGCTACACCTTC. The chain links TRBV13 to TRBJ1-2, with 7 bases fitting TRBD1. Trimming removed 5 bases from V and 8 bases from J; junction bases left unmatched: 5. The CDR3 has 12 amino acids. The germline V gene encodes CDR1 PRHDT and CDR2 FYEKMQ (reference sequence).

The J gene is TRBJ1-5, the V gene TRBV6-5; no firm D call. Between the trimmed V and J ends, which lost 4 bases and 1 base, there was a span of 11 bases. Germline CDR1 reads MNHEY; CDR2 reads SVGAGI. This CDR3 spans 15 amino acids. The CDR3 DNA sequence: TGTGCCAGCAGTTCGGACCGGGGAAGCAATCAGCCCCAGCATTTT. Translating it yields CASSSDRGSNQPQHF.

The V call is TRBV5-1, the J call TRBJ2-1; 10 bases align to TRBD1. The CDR3 extends over 14 amino acids. The germline V gene has CDR1 SGHRS and CDR2 YFSETQ. Germline trimming cut 1 base from V and 6 bases from J; bases unmatched to any gene: 1. CDR3 protein: CASSLRTGGNEQFF. DNA of the CDR3: TGCGCCAGCAGCTTGCGGACAGGGGGCAATGAGCAGTTCTTC.

The chain joins TRBV29-1 to TRBJ1-3, with D tentatively TRBD1 (6 bases). Deletions cut 6 bases from V and 3 bases from J, with 9 bases between. The length of the CDR3 is 12 residues. Germline values: CDR1 SQVTM, CDR2 ANQGSEA. The CDR3 region has the DNA TGCAGCGTCCTAGGGGGTGGAAACACCATATATTTT. It yields the protein CSVLGGGNTIYF.

This clone was seen only a few times. J is TRBJ1-2 and V is TRBV19, with 7 bases identical to TRBD1. This CDR3 is 14 amino acids long. With V trimmed by 5 bases and J by 5 bases, 8 bases remained unmatched. Germline CDR1 LNHDA, CDR2 SQIVND (reference sequence). This CDR3 is CASSDRVLGYGYTF. The CDR3 DNA reads as TGTGCCAGTAGTGACAGGGTCCTCGGGTATGGCTACACCTTC. The full variable domain, its missing parts supplied by reference TRBV19 and TRBJ1-2, is DGGITQSPKYLFRKEGQNVTLSCEQNLNHDAMYWYRQDPGQGLRLIYYSQIVNDFQKGDIAEGYSVSREKKESFPLTVTSAQKNPTAFYLCASSDRVLGYGYTFGSGTRLTVV.

The gene calls are TRBV9 and TRBJ2-3, with 12 bases that match TRBD2. Losses at the gene ends were 4 bases for V and 6 bases for J; bases not matched to a gene: 6. Germline CDR1 and CDR2: SGDLS and YYNGEE. This CDR3 spans 15 amino acids. CDR3 region: CASSSGLAGIDTQYF. As DNA, the CDR3 is TGTGCCAGCAGCTCAGGACTAGCGGGAATTGATACGCAGTATTTT.

The chain joins TRBV5-1 to TRBJ2-1; tentatively, D is TRBD2 (6 bases). This CDR3 is built from 18 residues. Germline V gene lookup returns CDR1 SGHRS and CDR2 YFSETQ. V lost 0 bases, J lost 5 bases, and 21 bases lay in between. This chain's CDR3 is CASSLGSYGGRLDNEQFF. The CDR3 DNA follows: TGCGCCAGCAGCTTGGGGAGTTACGGGGGAAGGCTTGACAATGAGCAGTTCTTC.

The chain has TRBV18 and TRBJ1-6; the match to TRBD1 covers 11 bases. The CDR3 consists of 15 residues. The ends lost 2 bases at V and 10 bases at J; junction bases unmatched: 4. Germline-derived CDR1 and CDR2 are KGHSH and LQKENI. The CDR3 here is CASSPRTGGKSPLHF. CDR3 DNA sequence: TGTGCCAGCTCACCAAGGACAGGGGGCAAGTCACCCCTCCACTTT.

The J gene is TRBJ1-2, the V gene TRBV15; weak D call: TRBD1 (5 bases). CDR3 length equals 15 residues. CDR1 is LNHNV, CDR2 YYDKDF, per germline (reference sequence). Trimming took 7 bases from V and 3 from J, leaving 18 bases between them. The CDR3 nucleotides are TGTGCCACCAAGGCTGGCAGGGACTCCTACTATGGCTACACCTTC. This sequence encodes CATKAGRDSYYGYTF.

V is TRBV20-1 and J is TRBJ1-3; D is undetermined. CDR3 size: 14 residues. The V end was cut by 3 bases, the J end by 0 bases, with 9 bases between. Germline CDR1 reads DFQATT; CDR2 reads SNEGSKA (reference sequence). CDR3 sequence (DNA): TGCAGTGCTAGTACTCAACGCTCTGGAAACACCATATATTTT. Residues: CSASTQRSGNTIYF.

The V gene is TRBV27, the J gene TRBJ2-3; D perhaps matches TRBD2 (6 bases). CDR3 length: 14 residues. V lost 9 bases and J lost 2, with 15 bases in between. Germline V gene sequence: CDR1 MNHEY, CDR2 SMNVEV (reference sequence). The chain's CDR3 is CASSRDFATDTQYF. CDR3 nucleotide sequence: TGTGCCAGTTCCCGGGACTTTGCCACAGATACGCAGTATTTT.